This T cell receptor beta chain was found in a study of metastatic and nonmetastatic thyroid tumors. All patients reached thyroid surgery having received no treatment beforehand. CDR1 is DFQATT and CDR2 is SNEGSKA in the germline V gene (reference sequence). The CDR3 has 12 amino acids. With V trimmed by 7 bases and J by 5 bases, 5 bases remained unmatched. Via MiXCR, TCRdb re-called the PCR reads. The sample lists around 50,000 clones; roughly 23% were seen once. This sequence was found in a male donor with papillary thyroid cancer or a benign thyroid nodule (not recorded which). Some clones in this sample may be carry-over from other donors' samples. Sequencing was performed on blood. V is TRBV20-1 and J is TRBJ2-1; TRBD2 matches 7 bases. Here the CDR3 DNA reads TGCAGTGAGGCGCGGGGGAACAATGAGCAGTTCTTC. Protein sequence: CSEARGNNEQFF.